Shown below are 8 T cell receptor beta chains from a single sample sequenced in a study of immune evolution from preneoplasia to lung adenocarcinoma. Libraries were prepared by immunoSEQ multiplex PCR; TCRdb keeps only in-frame clonotypes and omits some of them. The sample has about 6,300 clones, around 82% seen once. Source material: FFPE lung adenocarcinoma in situ tissue. These receptors were collected from a donor aged 70 or over with lung adenocarcinoma.

The chain couples TRBV11-3 to TRBJ2-1; no clear D gene. V was cut by 0 bases and J by 6 bases, with 12 bases left in between. CDR3 length: 15 residues. Germline loops: CDR1 SGHNT, CDR2 YENEEA. CDR3 DNA sequence: TGTGCCAGCAGCTTAGAACGGATAAGGGTCAATGAGCAGTTCTTC. Protein: CASSLERIRVNEQFF.

The rearrangement uses TRBV4-1 and TRBJ2-4; the match to TRBD1 covers 10 bases. The ends lost 1 base at V and 8 bases at J; junction bases unmatched: 5. This CDR3 spans 15 amino acids. Germline V gives CDR1 MGHRA, CDR2 YSYEKL. The CDR3 sequence is CASSQVGTGVDIQYF. The CDR3 coding sequence is TGCGCCAGCAGCCAAGTGGGGACAGGGGTAGACATTCAGTACTTC.

Only one count was recorded for this clone. CDR3 region: CASTLETGGRWDGYTF. DNA of the CDR3: TGTGCCAGCACCCTGGAGACAGGGGGACGGTGGGATGGCTACACCTTC. V and J are TRBV7-9 and TRBJ1-2; 9 nucleotides align to TRBD1. J lost 6 bases, V lost 7 bases, and 15 bases had no gene match. CDR3 length equals 16 residues. From germline, CDR1 is SEHNR and CDR2 FQNEAQ (reference sequence).

The rearrangement joins TRBV21-1 to TRBJ2-7; the listed D gene, TRBD2, was not tested against the DNA. TRBV21-1 is shown as a pseudogene. This CDR3 spans 17 amino acids. The CDR3 is CASTPGLAGGSSYEQYF. The CDR3 DNA is TGTGCCAGCACTCCGGGACTAGCGGGTGGATCTTCCTACGAGCAGTACTTC.

J is TRBJ2-2 and V is TRBV9; TRBD2 is a possible D gene (6 bases). V lost 0 bases, J lost 0 bases, and 12 bases lay in between. The germline V gene encodes CDR1 SGDLS and CDR2 YYNGEE. The length of the CDR3 is 17 residues. CDR3 bases: TGTGCCAGCAGCGTAGAGCACGGGACTCCGAACACCGGGGAGCTGTTTTTT. Its translation: CASSVEHGTPNTGELFF. The entire variable domain, with the rest obtained from reference TRBV9 and TRBJ2-2, is as follows: DSGVTQTPKHLITATGQRVTLRCSPRSGDLSVYWYQQSLDQGLQFLIQYYNGEERAKGNILERFSAQQFPDLHSELNLSSLELGDSALYFCASSVEHGTPNTGELFFGEGSRLTVL.

The J gene is TRBJ2-7, the V gene TRBV2, with D possibly matching TRBD2 (5 bases). V was cut by 2 bases and J by 0 bases, with 8 bases left in between. The CDR3 loop spans 14 amino acids. In germline, CDR1 is SNHLY, CDR2 FYNNEI. The CDR3 reads CASSERGSSYEQYF. CDR3 nucleotide sequence: TGTGCCAGCAGTGAAAGAGGGAGCTCCTACGAGCAGTACTTC.

This clone was recorded only once. The rearrangement uses TRBV29-1 and TRBJ1-1, with a tentative D call TRBD1 (6 bases). The CDR3 consists of 14 residues. CDR1 SQVTM and CDR2 ANQGSEA come from the germline V gene. Trimming pared 0 bases from V and 5 bases from J, leaving 13 bases between. The CDR3 DNA sequence: TGCAGCGTTGAAGACAGGGGAGGGGTAACTGAAGCTTTCTTT. It yields the protein CSVEDRGGVTEAFF. The whole variable domain, remainder taken from reference TRBV29-1 and TRBJ1-1, is SAVISQKPSRDICQRGTSLTIQCQVDSQVTMMFWYRQQPGQSLTLIATANQGSEATYESGFVIDKFPISRPNLTFSTLTVSNMSPEDSSIYLCSVEDRGGVTEAFFGQGTRLTVV.

This clone was found a few times. The chain has TRBV27 and TRBJ2-1; the D gene is possibly TRBD1 (6 bases). Trimming left V 5 bases short and J 7 bases short, with 15 bases between. The germline CDR1 and CDR2 sequences are MNHEY and SMNVEV (reference sequence). The CDR3 is 14 amino acids. CDR3: CASSGDTGYNEQFF. In DNA form, the CDR3 reads TGTGCCAGCAGTGGGGACACAGGGTATAATGAGCAGTTCTTC.